The source of this T cell receptor beta chain is a study of response to subunit inactivated influenza vaccine. TCRdb called the RT-PCR reads again in MiXCR, with one record for every CDR3 protein. The sample has approximately 520,000 distinct CDR3 sequences, less than 30% seen once. There are 13 residues in the CDR3. Germline V lookup: CDR1 DFQATT, CDR2 SNEGSKA (reference sequence). Unmatched junction bases numbered 7, after V lost 6 bases and J lost 5 bases. Findings of the study overall: Only a handful of new T cells, the authors suggested, are recruited with each seasonal influenza vaccination.

This clonotype was seen more than once but under ten times. The antigen is not known. This chain joins TRBV20-1 and TRBJ1-1; 9 nucleotides match TRBD1. This receptor was identified in a man aged 50 to 60 who received an inactivated influenza vaccine. The sample consisted of CD4+ T cells sorted from PBMCs, taken more than 4 days after vaccination. CDR3 in amino acids: CSASGQGRTEAFF. The CDR3 DNA reads TGCAGTGCCTCCGGACAGGGGAGAACTGAAGCTTTCTTT.